This TCR beta chain emerged from a study of T cell repertoires in cytomegalovirus infection. About the research overall: Matching HLA type and CMV infection were both indicated by public TCR beta signatures. Notes on the study in general: What dominated the ex vivo response were HLA-C-restricted CMV-specific TCR beta clonotypes. Cumulated frequencies of public TCR beta families served to identify carriers of CMV plus the relevant HLA.

V was cut by 0 bases and J by 5 bases, with 19 bases left in between. CDR1 and CDR2 from the germline V gene are MNHNY and SVGAGI (reference sequence). This CDR3 has 17 amino acids. TCRdb analysed the reads with MiXCR anew, one entry per CDR3 protein. The table shows 270,000 or so distinct CDR3 sequences, with over 15% occurring only once. This clonotype was seen at least ten times. What it binds is not known. This TCR derives from a human donor in good health (CMV status not recorded). Some clones in this sample may be carry-over from other donors' samples. The sample was CD8+ T cells from PBMCs. The chain is built from TRBV6-6 and TRBJ1-1; unclear D gene. CDR3 DNA sequence: TGTGCCAGCAGTTACTCGAGGACTCCGGTCGGGCGGACTGAAGCTTTCTTT. Protein: CASSYSRTPVGRTEAFF.